The entry below describes one T cell receptor (beta chain). Here immunoSEQ multiplex PCR was the method, and the copy in TCRdb shows in-frame clones only, minus some. This table has hundreds of thousands of clones, around 95% appearing once. V shed 4 bases and J 8 bases; nucleotides not matched to a gene: 13. This CDR3 is 15 amino acids long. Germline V gene data show CDR1 as SGHAT and CDR2 as FQNNGV. These data originate in a study of shared T cell receptors in the human thymus. The chain links TRBV11-2 to TRBJ1-2; 7 bases fit TRBD1. The receptor was isolated from a human donor. Specimen: thymocytes. CDR3 DNA: TGTGCCAGCAGCTACGATCCAGGGGGAGGGGAAGGCTACACCTTC. Protein: CASSYDPGGGEGYTF.